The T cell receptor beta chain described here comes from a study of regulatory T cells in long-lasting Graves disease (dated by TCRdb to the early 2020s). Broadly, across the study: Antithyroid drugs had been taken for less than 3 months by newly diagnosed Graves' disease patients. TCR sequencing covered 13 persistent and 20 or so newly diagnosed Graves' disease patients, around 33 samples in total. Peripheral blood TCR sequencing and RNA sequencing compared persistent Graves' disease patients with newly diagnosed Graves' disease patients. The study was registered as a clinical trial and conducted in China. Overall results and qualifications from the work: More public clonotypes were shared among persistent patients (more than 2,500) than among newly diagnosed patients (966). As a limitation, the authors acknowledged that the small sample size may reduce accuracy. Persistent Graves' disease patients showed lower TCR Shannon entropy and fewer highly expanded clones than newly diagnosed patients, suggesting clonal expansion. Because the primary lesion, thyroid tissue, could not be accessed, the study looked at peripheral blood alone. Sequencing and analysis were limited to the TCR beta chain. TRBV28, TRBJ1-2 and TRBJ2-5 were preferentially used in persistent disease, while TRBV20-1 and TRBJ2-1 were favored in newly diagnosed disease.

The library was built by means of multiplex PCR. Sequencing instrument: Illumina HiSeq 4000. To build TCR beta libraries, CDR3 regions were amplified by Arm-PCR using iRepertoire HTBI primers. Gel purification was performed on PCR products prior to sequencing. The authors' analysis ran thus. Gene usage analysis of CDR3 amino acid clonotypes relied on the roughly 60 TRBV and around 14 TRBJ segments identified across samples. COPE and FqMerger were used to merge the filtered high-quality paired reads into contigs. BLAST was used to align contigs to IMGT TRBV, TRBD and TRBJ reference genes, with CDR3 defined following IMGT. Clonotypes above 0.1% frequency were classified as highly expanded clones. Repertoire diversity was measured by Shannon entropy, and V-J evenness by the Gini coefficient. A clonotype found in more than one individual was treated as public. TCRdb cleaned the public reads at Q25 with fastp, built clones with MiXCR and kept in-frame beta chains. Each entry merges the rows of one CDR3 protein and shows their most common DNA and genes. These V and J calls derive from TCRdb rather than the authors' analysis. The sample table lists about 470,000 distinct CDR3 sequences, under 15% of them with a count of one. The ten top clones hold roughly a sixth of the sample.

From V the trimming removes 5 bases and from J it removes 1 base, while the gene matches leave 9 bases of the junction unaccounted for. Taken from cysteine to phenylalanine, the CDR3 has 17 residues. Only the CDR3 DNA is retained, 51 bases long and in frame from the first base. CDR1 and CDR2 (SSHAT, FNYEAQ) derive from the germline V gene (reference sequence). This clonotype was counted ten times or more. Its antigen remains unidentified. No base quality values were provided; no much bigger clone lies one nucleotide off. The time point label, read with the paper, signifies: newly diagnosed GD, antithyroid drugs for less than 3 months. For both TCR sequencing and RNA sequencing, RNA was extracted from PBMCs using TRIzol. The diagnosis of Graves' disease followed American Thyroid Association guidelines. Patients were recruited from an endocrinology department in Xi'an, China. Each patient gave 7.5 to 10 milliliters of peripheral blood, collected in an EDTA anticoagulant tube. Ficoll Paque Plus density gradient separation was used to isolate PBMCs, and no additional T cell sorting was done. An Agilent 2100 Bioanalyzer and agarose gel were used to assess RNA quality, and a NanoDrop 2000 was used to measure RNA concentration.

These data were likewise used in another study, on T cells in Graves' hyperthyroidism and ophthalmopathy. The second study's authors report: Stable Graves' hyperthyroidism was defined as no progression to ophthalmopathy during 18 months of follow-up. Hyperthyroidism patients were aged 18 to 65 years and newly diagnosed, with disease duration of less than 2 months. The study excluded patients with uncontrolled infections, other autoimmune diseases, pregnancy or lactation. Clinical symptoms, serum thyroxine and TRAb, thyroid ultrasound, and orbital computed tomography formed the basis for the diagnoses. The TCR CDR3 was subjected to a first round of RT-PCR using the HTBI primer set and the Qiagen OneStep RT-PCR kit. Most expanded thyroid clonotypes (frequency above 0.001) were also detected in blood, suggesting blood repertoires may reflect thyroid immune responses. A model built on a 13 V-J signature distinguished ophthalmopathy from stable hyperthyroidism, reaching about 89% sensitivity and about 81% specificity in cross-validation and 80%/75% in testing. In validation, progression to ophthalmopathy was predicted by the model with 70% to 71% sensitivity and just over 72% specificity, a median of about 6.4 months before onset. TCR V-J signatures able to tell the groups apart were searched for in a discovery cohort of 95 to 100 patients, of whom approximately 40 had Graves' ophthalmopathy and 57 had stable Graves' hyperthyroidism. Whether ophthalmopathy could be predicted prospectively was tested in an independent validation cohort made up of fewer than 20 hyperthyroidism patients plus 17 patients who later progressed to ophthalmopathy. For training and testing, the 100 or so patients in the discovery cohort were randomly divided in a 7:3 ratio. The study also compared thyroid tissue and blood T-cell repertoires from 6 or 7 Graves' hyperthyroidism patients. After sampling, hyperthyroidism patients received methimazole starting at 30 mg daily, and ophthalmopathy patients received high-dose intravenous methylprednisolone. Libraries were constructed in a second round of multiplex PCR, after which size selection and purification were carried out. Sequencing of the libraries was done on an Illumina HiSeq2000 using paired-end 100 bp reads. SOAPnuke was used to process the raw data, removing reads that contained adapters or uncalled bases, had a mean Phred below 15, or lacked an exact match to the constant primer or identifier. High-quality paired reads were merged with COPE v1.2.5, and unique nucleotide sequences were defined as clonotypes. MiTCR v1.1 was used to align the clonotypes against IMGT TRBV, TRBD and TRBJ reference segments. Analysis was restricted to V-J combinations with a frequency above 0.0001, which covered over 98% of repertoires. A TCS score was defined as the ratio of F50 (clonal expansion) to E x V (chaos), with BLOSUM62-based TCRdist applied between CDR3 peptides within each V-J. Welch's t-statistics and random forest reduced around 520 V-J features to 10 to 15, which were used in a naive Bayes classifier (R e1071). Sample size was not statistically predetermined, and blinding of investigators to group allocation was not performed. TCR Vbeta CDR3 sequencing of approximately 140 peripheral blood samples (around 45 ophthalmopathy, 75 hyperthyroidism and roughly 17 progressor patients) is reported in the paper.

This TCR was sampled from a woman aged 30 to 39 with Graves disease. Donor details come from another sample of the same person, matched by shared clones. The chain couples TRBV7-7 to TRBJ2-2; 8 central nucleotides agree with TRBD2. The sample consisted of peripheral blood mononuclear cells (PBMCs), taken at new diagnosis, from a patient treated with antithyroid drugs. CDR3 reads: CASSPQTSGMNTGELFF. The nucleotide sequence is TGTGCCAGCAGCCCGCAAACTAGCGGAATGAACACCGGGGAGCTGTTTTTT.